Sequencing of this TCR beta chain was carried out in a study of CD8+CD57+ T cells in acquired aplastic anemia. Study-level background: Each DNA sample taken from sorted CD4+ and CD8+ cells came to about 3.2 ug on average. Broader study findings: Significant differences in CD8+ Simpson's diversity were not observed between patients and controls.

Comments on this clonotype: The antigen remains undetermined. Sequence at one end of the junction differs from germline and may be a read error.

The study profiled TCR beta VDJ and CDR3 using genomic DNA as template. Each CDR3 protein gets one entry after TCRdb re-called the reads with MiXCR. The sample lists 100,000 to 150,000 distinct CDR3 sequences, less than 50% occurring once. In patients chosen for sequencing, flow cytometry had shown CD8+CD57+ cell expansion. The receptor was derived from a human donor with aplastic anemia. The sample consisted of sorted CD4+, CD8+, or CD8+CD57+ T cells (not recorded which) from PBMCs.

In DNA form, the CDR3 reads TGTACCAGCAGCTTAGTACAGAACACTGAAGCTTTCTTT. This sequence encodes CTSSLVQNTEAFF. This chain joins TRBV7-9 and TRBJ1-1; D is uncertain. The CDR3 extends over 13 amino acids. Germline assignment: CDR1 SEHNR and CDR2 FQNEAQ (reference sequence). Together with reference TRBV7-9 and TRBJ1-1, the CDR3 gives the full variable domain: DTGVSQNPRHKITKRGQNVTFRCDPISEHNRLYWYRQTLGQGPEFLTYFQNEAQLEKSRLLSDRFSAERPKGSFSTLEIQRTEQGDSAMYLCTSSLVQNTEAFFGQGTRLTVV.